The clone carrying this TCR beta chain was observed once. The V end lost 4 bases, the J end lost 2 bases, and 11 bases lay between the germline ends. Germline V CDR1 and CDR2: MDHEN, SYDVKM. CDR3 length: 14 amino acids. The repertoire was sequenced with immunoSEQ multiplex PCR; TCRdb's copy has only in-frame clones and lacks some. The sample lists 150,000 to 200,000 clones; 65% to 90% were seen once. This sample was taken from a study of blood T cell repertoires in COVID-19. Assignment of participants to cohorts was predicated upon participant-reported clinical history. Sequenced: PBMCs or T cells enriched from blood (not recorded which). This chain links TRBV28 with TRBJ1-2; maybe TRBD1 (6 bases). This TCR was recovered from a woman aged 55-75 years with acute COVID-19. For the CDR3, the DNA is TGTGCCAGCAGTTCCGGACAGTTCAACTATGGCTACACCTTC. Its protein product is CASSSGQFNYGYTF.